Below are 12 T cell receptor beta chains sequenced from a single sample in a study of CD8+ T cells in alopecia areata. Treatment denoted: oral pan-JAK inhibitor, 5-10 mg twice daily. In each case, RNA was isolated and then reverse transcribed into cDNA as the sequencing template. Sequencing used immunoSEQ multiplex PCR; TCRdb keeps in-frame clones, though not all of them. The sample lists fewer than 110,000 clones; 80% to 85% were seen once. The specimen was CD8+ T cells sorted from blood, collected at week 24, from a patient treated with tofacitinib. These receptors were collected from a human donor with alopecia areata.

The sample holds a few counts of this clone. V gene TRBV11-2 combines with J gene TRBJ2-7; D may be TRBD2 (5 bases). Per germline, CDR1 SGHAT and CDR2 FQNNGV. The ends were cut back, 5 bases at V and 0 bases at J, with 17 bases in the middle. The CDR3 totals 16 residues. CDR3 DNA sequence: TGTGCCAGCAGCCCTCGGGAAGGACGGGGCTCCTACGAGCAGTACTTC. Protein: CASSPREGRGSYEQYF.

This chain links TRBV23-1 with TRBJ1-5; D uncertain. TRBV23-1 is treated as an ORF (open reading frame) with a function not yet certain. V gave up 0 bases and J gave up 2 bases, with 8 bases separating them. This CDR3 is built from 15 residues. This chain's CDR3 is CASSQSKIGNQPQHF. The CDR3 nucleotides read TGCGCCAGCAGTCAATCGAAAATTGGCAATCAGCCCCAGCATTTT.

V and J are TRBV29-1 and TRBJ2-6, with TRBD2 as a possible D gene (5 bases). With 2 bases removed from V and 4 bases from J, the gap between germline ends came to 9 bases. The CDR3 spans 14 residues. Germline assignment: CDR1 SQVTM and CDR2 ANQGSEA. CDR3 DNA sequence: TGCAGCGTTGAAACCGGGGTCGGGGCCAACGTCCTGACTTTC. Translated, it gives CSVETGVGANVLTF.

The chain recombines TRBV4-3 with TRBJ2-1, with D maybe TRBD1 (6 bases). V dropped 0 bases and J dropped 3 bases, with 9 bases sitting between them. This CDR3 comprises 15 residues. CDR1 is LGHNA, CDR2 YSLEER, per germline. The CDR3 DNA reads TGCGCCAGCAGCCAAGACTCGACAGGCTACAATGAGCAGTTCTTC. Translating gives CASSQDSTGYNEQFF.

The CDR3 is CSVDTGDGNTIYF. The CDR3 DNA sequence: TGCAGCGTAGATACAGGGGACGGAAACACCATATATTTT. This chain connects TRBV29-1 to TRBJ1-3; 7 bases align to TRBD1. In germline, CDR1 is SQVTM, CDR2 ANQGSEA. J gave up 4 bases and V 6 bases, and 6 bases lay outside the gene matches. The CDR3 is made up of 13 amino acids. Filled out from reference TRBV29-1 and TRBJ1-3, the complete variable domain reads SAVISQKPSRDICQRGTSLTIQCQVDSQVTMMFWYRQQPGQSLTLIATANQGSEATYESGFVIDKFPISRPNLTFSTLTVSNMSPEDSSIYLCSVDTGDGNTIYFGEGSWLTVV.

The V gene is TRBV7-9, the J gene TRBJ2-2; D remains unclear. Germline V gene sequence: CDR1 SEHNR, CDR2 FQNEAQ (reference sequence). V was cut by 6 bases and J by 5 bases, with 7 bases left in between. The CDR3 runs 12 residues. In DNA, the CDR3 is TGTGCCAGCAGTATTATTACCGGGGAGCTGTTTTTT. Translated: CASSIITGELFF.

The gene calls are TRBV29-1 and TRBJ2-1, with 7 bases aligning to TRBD2. The CDR3 is made up of 14 amino acids. Per germline, CDR1 SQVTM and CDR2 ANQGSEA. Losses at the gene ends were 2 bases for V and 7 bases for J; bases not matched to a gene: 8. The CDR3 region is CSVERAWGGNEQFF. For the CDR3, the DNA is TGCAGCGTTGAAAGGGCCTGGGGAGGGAATGAGCAGTTCTTC.

V and J are TRBV27 and TRBJ2-1; 10 bases align to TRBD2. This CDR3 region has 15 residues. The germline gives CDR1 MNHEY, CDR2 SMNVEV (reference sequence). V trimming: 8 bases; J trimming: 4 bases; junction bases outside the gene matches: 8. DNA for the CDR3: TGTGCCAGCGCGATATTTAGCGGGGGGTACAATGAGCAGTTCTTC. Encoded protein: CASAIFSGGYNEQFF.

Concerning this clone itself: This likely traces to a read error, being one base from a far larger clone. This chain connects TRBV5-6 to TRBJ1-2; 8 bases agree with TRBD1. CDR1 is SGHDT, CDR2 YYEEEE, per germline. The J segment lost 5 bases and the V segment lost 4 bases, leaving 10 bases of the junction unmatched. CDR3 length: 15 amino acids. The CDR3 nucleotides are TGTGCCAGCAGCCAAGATAGGACAGGGCAATATGGCTACACCTTC. Translating gives CASSQDRTGQYGYTF.

This chain joins TRBV27 and TRBJ2-5; D possibly uses TRBD1 or TRBD2 (6 bases each). Germline V gene lookup returns CDR1 MNHEY and CDR2 SMNVEV (reference sequence). The CDR3 is made up of 14 amino acids. V lost 0 bases and J 7 bases, leaving 12 bases between the germline ends. This CDR3 is CASSLSARGGTQYF. CDR3 nucleotide sequence: TGTGCCAGCAGTTTATCTGCCAGGGGAGGGACCCAGTACTTC.

This chain links TRBV4-1 with TRBJ2-7; 12 nucleotides match TRBD1. The V gene's germline CDR1 is MGHRA and CDR2 YSYEKL. The CDR3 extends over 17 amino acids. V lost 2 bases and J lost 6; bases outside the gene matches: 11. Written as DNA, the CDR3 is TGCGCCAGCAGCCAAACCGGGACAGGGGGCGCCTGGGGCGAGCAGTACTTC. Its translation is CASSQTGTGGAWGEQYF.

The V call is TRBV5-1, the J call TRBJ1-1; D is unclear. This CDR3 has 15 residues. Trimming took 0 bases from V and 1 from J, leaving 10 bases between them. Germline values: CDR1 SGHRS, CDR2 YFSETQ. The CDR3 DNA reads TGCGCCAGCAGCTTGGTACAAGGAAGGAACACTGAAGCTTTCTTT. The encoded protein is CASSLVQGRNTEAFF.